This T cell receptor beta chain was captured by sequencing in a study of T-cell reconstitution after alpha-beta-depleted transplantation in children. Germline V lookup: CDR1 LGHNA, CDR2 YSLEER. Trimming left V 0 bases short and J 6 bases short, with 14 bases between. The CDR3 is 15 residues long. The TCRbeta library was prepared with unique molecular identifiers. A single record per CDR3 protein comes from TCRdb applying MiXCR to the PCR reads. The sample carries around 360,000 distinct CDR3 sequences, around 10% recorded once. Sequenced here: PBMCs from the stem cell graft donor, sampled from the stem cell graft. This sequence joins TRBV4-3 and TRBJ1-2, with D unresolved. The sequence derives from a human donor who donated a stem cell graft to a child with acute lymphoblastic leukemia. CDR3 nucleotide sequence: TGCGCCAGCAGCCAAGATCTGGTGCTCCCTAATGGCTACACCTTC. It specifies CASSQDLVLPNGYTF.